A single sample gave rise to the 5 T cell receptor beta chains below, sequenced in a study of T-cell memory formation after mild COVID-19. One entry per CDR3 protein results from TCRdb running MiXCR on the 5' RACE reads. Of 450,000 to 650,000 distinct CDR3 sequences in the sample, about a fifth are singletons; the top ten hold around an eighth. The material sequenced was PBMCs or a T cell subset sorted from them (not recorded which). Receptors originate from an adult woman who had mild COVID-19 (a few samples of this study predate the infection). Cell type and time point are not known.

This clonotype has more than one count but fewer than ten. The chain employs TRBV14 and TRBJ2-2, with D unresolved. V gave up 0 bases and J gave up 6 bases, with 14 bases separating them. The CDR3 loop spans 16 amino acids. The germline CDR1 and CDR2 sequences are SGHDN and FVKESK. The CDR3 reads CASSQEVARLAGELFF. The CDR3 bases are TGTGCCAGCAGCCAAGAAGTCGCACGGTTGGCCGGGGAGCTGTTTTTT.

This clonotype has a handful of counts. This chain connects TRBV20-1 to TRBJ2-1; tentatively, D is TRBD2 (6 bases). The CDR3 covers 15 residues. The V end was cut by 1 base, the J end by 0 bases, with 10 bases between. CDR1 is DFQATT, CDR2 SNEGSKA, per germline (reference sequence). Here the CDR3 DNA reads TGCAGTGCTAGAGGCATCGGGAGCTCCTACAATGAGCAGTTCTTC. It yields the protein CSARGIGSSYNEQFF.

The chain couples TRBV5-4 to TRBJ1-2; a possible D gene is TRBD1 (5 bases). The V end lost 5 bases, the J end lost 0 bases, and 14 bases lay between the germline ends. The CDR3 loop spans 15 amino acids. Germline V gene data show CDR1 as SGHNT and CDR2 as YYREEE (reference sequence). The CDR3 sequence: CASSPDSFSNYGYTF. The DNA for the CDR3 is TGTGCCAGCAGTCCTGACAGTTTCTCTAACTATGGCTACACCTTC.

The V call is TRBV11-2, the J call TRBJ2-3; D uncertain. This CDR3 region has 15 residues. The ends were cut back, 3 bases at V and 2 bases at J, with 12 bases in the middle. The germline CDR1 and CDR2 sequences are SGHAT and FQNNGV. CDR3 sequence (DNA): TGTGCCAGCAGCTTTAGTACAGAACCCACAGATACGCAGTATTTT. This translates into CASSFSTEPTDTQYF.

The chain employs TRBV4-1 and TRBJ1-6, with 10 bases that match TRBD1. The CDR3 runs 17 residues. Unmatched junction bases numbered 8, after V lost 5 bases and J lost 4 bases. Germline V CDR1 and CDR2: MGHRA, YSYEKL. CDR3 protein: CASSARDRGLYNSPLHF. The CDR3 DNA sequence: TGCGCCAGCAGCGCCCGGGACAGGGGCTTATATAATTCACCCCTCCACTTT.